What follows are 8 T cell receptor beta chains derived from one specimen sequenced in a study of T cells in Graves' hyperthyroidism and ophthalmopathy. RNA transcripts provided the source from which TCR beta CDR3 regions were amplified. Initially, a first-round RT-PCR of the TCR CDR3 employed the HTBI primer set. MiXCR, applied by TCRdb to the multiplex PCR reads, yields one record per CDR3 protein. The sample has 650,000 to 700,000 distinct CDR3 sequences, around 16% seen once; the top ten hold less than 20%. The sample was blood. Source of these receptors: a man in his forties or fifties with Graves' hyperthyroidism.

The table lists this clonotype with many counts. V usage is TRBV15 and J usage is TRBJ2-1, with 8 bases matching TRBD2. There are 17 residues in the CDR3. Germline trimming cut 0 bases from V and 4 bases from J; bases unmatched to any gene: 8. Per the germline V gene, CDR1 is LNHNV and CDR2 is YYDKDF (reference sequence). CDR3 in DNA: TGTGCCACCAGCAGAGATTATCCGGGAGGGCCTTACAATGAGCAGTTCTTC. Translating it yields CATSRDYPGGPYNEQFF.

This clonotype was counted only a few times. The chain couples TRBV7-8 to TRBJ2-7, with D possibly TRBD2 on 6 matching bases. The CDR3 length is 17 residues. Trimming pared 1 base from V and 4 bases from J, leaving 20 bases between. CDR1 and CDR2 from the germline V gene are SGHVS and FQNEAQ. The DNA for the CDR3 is TGTGCCAGCAGCTTAGGAGGAAGGGAGGAGAGGGTGTACGAGCAGTACTTC. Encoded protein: CASSLGGREERVYEQYF. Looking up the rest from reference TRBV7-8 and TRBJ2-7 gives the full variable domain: GAGVSQSPRYKVAKRGQDVALRCDPISGHVSLFWYQQALGQGPEFLTYFQNEAQLDKSGLPSDRFFAERPEGSVSTLKIQRTQQEDSAVYLCASSLGGREERVYEQYFGPGTRLTVT.

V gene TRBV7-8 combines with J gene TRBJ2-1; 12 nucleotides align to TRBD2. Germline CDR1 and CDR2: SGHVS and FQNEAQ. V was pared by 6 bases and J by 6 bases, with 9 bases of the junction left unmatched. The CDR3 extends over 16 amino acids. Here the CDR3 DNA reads TGTGCCAGCAGTCGACTAGCGGGAGAGATAACCAATGAGCAGTTCTTC. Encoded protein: CASSRLAGEITNEQFF.

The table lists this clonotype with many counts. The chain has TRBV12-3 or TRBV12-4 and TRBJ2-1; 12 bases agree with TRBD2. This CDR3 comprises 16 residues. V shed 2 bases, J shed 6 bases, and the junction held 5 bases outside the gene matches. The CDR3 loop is CASSLPRLAGVNEQFF. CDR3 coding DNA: TGTGCCAGCAGTTTACCCCGACTAGCGGGAGTCAATGAGCAGTTCTTC.

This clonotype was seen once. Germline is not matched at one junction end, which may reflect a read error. In nucleotides, the CDR3 is TGTGCCAGCAGCTACTCGGGCAGCAAGACAGATAAAGCTTTCTTT. This gives the protein CASSYSGSKTDKAFF. This sequence joins TRBV6-2 or TRBV6-3 and TRBJ1-1; tentatively, D is TRBD1 (5 bases). Germline CDR1 and CDR2: MNHEY and SVGEGT. The CDR3 spans 15 residues.

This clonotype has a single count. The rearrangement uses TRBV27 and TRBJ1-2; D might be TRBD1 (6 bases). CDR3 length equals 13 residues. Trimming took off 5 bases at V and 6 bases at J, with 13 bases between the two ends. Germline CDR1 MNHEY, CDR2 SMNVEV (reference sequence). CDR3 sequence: CASSLRGWDGYTF. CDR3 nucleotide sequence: TGTGCCAGCAGTCTCAGGGGTTGGGATGGCTACACCTTC.

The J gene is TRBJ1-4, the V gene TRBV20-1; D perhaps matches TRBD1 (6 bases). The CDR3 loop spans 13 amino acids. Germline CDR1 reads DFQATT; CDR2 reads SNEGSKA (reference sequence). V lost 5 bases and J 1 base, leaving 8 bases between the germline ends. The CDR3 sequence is CSAPGETNEKLFF. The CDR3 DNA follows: TGCAGTGCTCCAGGGGAAACTAATGAAAAACTGTTTTTT.

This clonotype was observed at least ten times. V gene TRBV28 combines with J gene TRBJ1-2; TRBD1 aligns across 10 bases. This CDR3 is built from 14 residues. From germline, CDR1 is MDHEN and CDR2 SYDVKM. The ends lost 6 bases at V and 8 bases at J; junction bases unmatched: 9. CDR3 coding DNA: TGTGCCAGCAGATCTCCGGGACAGGGGTACGGCTACACCTTC. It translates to CASRSPGQGYGYTF.